Here is one T cell receptor (beta chain) with its context. From blood CD8+ and CD4+ T cells, the TCR beta chain was sequenced. Negative isolation was used for CD8+ and CD4+ T cells, and FACS enrichment was applied to TEMRA cells. CDR1 SQVTM and CDR2 ANQGSEA come from the germline V gene. This CDR3 is built from 13 residues. With 4 bases clipped from V and 5 bases from J, the junction kept 3 bases outside the gene matches. The record originates from a study of CD8 T cells in Susac syndrome. Study-wide context: Patients with Susac syndrome had blood drawn and were at that point therapy-naive, on corticosteroids, or on intravenous immunoglobulin alone.

Roughly 0.45 to 1 ug RNA was reverse transcribed with random hexamers. Amplification of TCR beta CDR3 spanned 54 Vbeta and 13 Jbeta via immunoSEQ multiplex PCR. Each CDR3 protein gets one entry after TCRdb re-called the immunoSEQ multiplex PCR reads with MiXCR. Among 200,000 to 300,000 distinct CDR3 sequences listed, around 96% were seen once. The chain recombines TRBV29-1 with TRBJ1-2, with 11 bases aligning to TRBD1. The TCR comes from a human donor with Susac syndrome. The sample consisted of CD4+ T cells from PBMCs. In DNA form, the CDR3 reads TGCAGCGTTGGGACAGGGGGCTCGTATGGCTACACCTTC. Encoded protein: CSVGTGGSYGYTF.